This T cell receptor (beta chain) was profiled in a study of blood T cells in healthy people across ages. The germline V gene has CDR1 MNHEY and CDR2 SVGAGI. The V gene lost 2 bases and the J gene lost 2 bases, with 8 bases spanning the gap. CDR3 length equals 14 residues. This clonotype is medium-sized in the sample. Ten milliliters of peripheral blood were drawn from each donor. PCR was performed a second time for about 7 to 11 cycles using a sample-barcoded 5' primer and a J-beta primer mix. All cDNA molecules were each tagged by a template-switch adaptor with 12 random nucleotides. TCRdb analysed the 5' RACE reads with MiXCR anew, one entry per CDR3 protein. Here the sample spans about 760,000 distinct CDR3 sequences, approximately 53% being singletons.

The source material was blood. The source is a middle-aged man in good health. The chain has TRBV6-5 and TRBJ2-3; no definite D call. This chain's CDR3 is CASSYVQSTDTQYF. The CDR3 region has the DNA TGTGCCAGCAGTTACGTCCAGTCCACAGATACGCAGTATTTT.